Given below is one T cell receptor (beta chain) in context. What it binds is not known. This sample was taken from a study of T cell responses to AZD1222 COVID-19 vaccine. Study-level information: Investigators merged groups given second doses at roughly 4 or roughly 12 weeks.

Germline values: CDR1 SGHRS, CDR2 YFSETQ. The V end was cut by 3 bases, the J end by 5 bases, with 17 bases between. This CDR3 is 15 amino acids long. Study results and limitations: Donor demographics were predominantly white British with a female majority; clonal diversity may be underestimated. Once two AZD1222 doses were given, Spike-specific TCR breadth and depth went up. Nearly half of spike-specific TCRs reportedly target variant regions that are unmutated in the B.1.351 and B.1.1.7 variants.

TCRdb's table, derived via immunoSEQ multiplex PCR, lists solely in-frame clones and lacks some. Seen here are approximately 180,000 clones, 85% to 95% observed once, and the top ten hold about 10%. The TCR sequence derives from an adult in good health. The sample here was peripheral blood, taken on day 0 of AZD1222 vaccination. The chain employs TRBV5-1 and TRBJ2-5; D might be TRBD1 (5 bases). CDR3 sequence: CASSSRQSGVETQYF. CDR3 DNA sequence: TGCGCCAGCAGCTCCAGACAGTCGGGCGTGGAGACCCAGTACTTC.